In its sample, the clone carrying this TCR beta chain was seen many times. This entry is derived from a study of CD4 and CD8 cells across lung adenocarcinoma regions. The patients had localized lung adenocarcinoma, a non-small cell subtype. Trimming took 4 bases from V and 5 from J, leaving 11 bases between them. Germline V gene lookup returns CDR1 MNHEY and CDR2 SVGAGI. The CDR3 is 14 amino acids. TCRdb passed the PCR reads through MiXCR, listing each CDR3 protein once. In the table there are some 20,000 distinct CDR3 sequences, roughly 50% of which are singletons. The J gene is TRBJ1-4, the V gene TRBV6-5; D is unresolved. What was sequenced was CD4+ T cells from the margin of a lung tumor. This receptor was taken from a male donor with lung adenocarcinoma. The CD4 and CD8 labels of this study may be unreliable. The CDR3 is CASSWAKANEKLFF. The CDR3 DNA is TGTGCCAGCAGTTGGGCGAAAGCGAATGAAAAACTGTTTTTT.